Presented here are 27 T cell receptor beta chains from one specimen sequenced in a study of blood T cell repertoires in COVID-19. TCRdb keeps only in-frame clones here, not all; method: immunoSEQ multiplex PCR. This table holds about 98,000 clones, 70% to 85% found once. Sequenced material: peripheral blood. The receptors come from a man aged 55-75 years with active or convalescent COVID-19.

The chain is built from TRBV28 and TRBJ1-4, with D possibly TRBD1 on 5 matching bases. V shed 2 bases and J shed 7 bases, with 14 bases lying between them. The V gene's germline CDR1 is MDHEN and CDR2 SYDVKM. This CDR3 has 15 amino acids. CDR3 DNA: TGTGCCAGCAGTTTACTTGCCAGGGCCGGTGAAAAACTGTTTTTT. Encoded protein: CASSLLARAGEKLFF.

The chain recombines TRBV29-1 with TRBJ1-1; 7 nucleotides match TRBD1. This CDR3 has 14 residues. V shed 7 bases, J shed 1 base, and the junction held 9 bases outside the gene matches. Germline V gene lookup returns CDR1 SQVTM and CDR2 ANQGSEA. The DNA of the CDR3 is TGCAGCGCGCTCGAGGGACAGAGGAACACTGAAGCTTTCTTT. This codes for CSALEGQRNTEAFF.

CDR3: CASSHGQGALAKNIQYF. DNA of the CDR3: TGTGCCAGCAGCCATGGACAGGGGGCGCTGGCCAAAAACATTCAGTACTTC. The V call is TRBV3-1 (or the pseudogene TRBV3-2), the J call TRBJ2-4; 11 bases match TRBD1. The CDR3 contains 17 residues. Germline CDR1 LGHDT, CDR2 YNNKEL (reference sequence). The junction had 5 bases not matched to a gene; V was cut back by 3 bases and J by 1 base.

This chain connects TRBV10-3 to TRBJ2-3; 8 bases match TRBD2. Looked up from germline, CDR1 is ENHRY and CDR2 is SYGVKD. V shed 6 bases and J 2 bases; nucleotides not matched to a gene: 4. CDR3 length: 14 amino acids. Written as DNA, the CDR3 is TGTGCCATCAGGACTAGCGATTACACAGATACGCAGTATTTT. Its protein product is CAIRTSDYTDTQYF.

The chain has TRBV21-1 and TRBJ1-4. TRBV21-1 is designated a pseudogene. CDR3 length: 16 amino acids. The CDR3 loop reads CASSKIGIYREEKLFF. The DNA for the CDR3 is TGTGCCAGCAGCAAAATAGGGATATACCGGGAAGAAAAACTGTTTTTT.

V gene TRBV4-3 combines with J gene TRBJ1-6; 10 bases line up with TRBD1. The CDR3 totals 14 residues. The trim removed 2 bases at V and 13 bases at J, leaving 5 bases unmatched. Germline-derived CDR1 and CDR2 are LGHNA and YSLEER. CDR3 sequence reads: CASSQRDRGFPLHF. CDR3 DNA sequence: TGCGCCAGCAGCCAACGGGACAGGGGTTTCCCCCTCCACTTT.

J is TRBJ2-7 and V is TRBV9; 16 positions agree with TRBD2. The CDR3 sequence is 19 residues long. The V gene's germline CDR1 is SGDLS and CDR2 YYNGEE. Trimming cost V 3 bases and J 1 base; bases outside gene matches: 10. CDR3 sequence: CASSAGPGTSGRASYEQYF. The CDR3 DNA reads TGTGCCAGCAGCGCAGGCCCCGGGACTAGCGGGAGGGCATCCTACGAGCAGTACTTC.

This chain connects TRBV6-5 to TRBJ2-5; D perhaps matches TRBD2 (6 bases). V lost 7 bases and J 4 bases, leaving 16 bases between the germline ends. Per germline, CDR1 MNHEY and CDR2 SVGAGI. This CDR3 spans 14 amino acids. The CDR3 loop is CASNSRQGGETQYF. The DNA for the CDR3 is TGTGCCAGCAACTCCAGGCAGGGAGGAGAGACCCAGTACTTC.

The chain links TRBV2 to TRBJ1-1; 10 bases map to TRBD1. This CDR3 region has 12 residues. Trimming at V came to 7 bases and at J to 8 bases, leaving 4 bases not matched to a gene. CDR1 SNHLY and CDR2 FYNNEI come from the germline V gene. In DNA form, the CDR3 reads TGTGCCAGCACCACGGACAGGGGGGAAGCTTTCTTT. Its translation is CASTTDRGEAFF.

The chain is built from TRBV18 and TRBJ1-2; D may be TRBD1 (6 bases). In germline, CDR1 is KGHSH, CDR2 LQKENI. This CDR3 contains 15 residues. Trimming left V 5 bases short and J 6 bases short, with 19 bases between. The CDR3 here is CASSNKGTRGDGYTF. CDR3 bases: TGTGCCAGCTCAAATAAGGGGACAAGGGGCGATGGCTACACCTTC.

The DNA of the CDR3 is TGTGCCAGCAGGGGGGACAGCTTATTAAATGAGCAGTTCTTC. It specifies CASRGDSLLNEQFF. This chain uses TRBV6-5 with TRBJ2-1; TRBD1 matches 7 bases. Looked up from germline, CDR1 is MNHEY and CDR2 is SVGAGI. J lost 7 bases, V lost 6 bases, and 9 bases had no gene match. The CDR3 sequence is 14 residues long.

V and J are TRBV29-1 and TRBJ1-2; D may be TRBD1 (6 bases). Trimming cost V 6 bases and J 1 base, with 12 bases left between them. This CDR3 region has 13 residues. Germline V CDR1 and CDR2: SQVTM, ANQGSEA. The CDR3 sequence is CSVRDTDNYGYTF. CDR3 in DNA: TGCAGCGTCCGGGACACGGATAACTATGGCTACACCTTC.

This clone has only a few counts. The V gene is TRBV19, the J gene TRBJ1-1, with 8 nucleotides matching TRBD1. The CDR3 is 16 amino acids. CDR1 is LNHDA and CDR2 is SQIVND in the germline V gene (reference sequence). V was clipped by 6 bases and J by 5 bases; unmatched bases: 14. CDR3 nucleotides: TGTGCCAGTAGGACCCCCCCCGGACAGGGTTTTACTGAAGCTTTCTTT. The encoded protein is CASRTPPGQGFTEAFF.

This clone was counted a few times. The V gene is TRBV7-2, the J gene TRBJ2-3, with TRBD2 identical over 7 bases. Germline CDR1 SGHTA, CDR2 FQGNSA. After removal of 5 bases from V and 0 bases from J, the junction contained 8 bases not matched to a gene. CDR3 length: 16 amino acids. CDR3 loop: CASSALQRDSTDTQYF. Written as DNA, the CDR3 is TGTGCCAGCAGCGCCCTCCAGCGGGACAGCACAGATACGCAGTATTTT. The whole variable domain, remainder taken from reference TRBV7-2 and TRBJ2-3, is GAGVSQSPSNKVTEKGKDVELRCDPISGHTALYWYRQSLGQGLEFLIYFQGNSAPDKSGLPSDRFSAERTGGSVSTLTIQRTQQEDSAVYLCASSALQRDSTDTQYFGPGTRLTVL.

The chain recombines TRBV28 with TRBJ1-2; D is unresolved. Germline lookup yields CDR1 MDHEN and CDR2 SYDVKM. The CDR3 covers 12 residues. V was trimmed by 6 bases and J by 8 bases, leaving 13 bases between them. This chain's CDR3 is CASRGRHTGYTF. The CDR3 DNA follows: TGTGCCAGCAGAGGGAGGCATACGGGCTACACCTTC.

Only a few counts were recorded for this clone. The J gene is TRBJ2-7, the V gene TRBV29-1, with TRBD1 identical over 7 bases. Germline V CDR1 and CDR2: SQVTM, ANQGSEA. Trimming cost V 6 bases and J 5 bases; bases outside gene matches: 13. This CDR3 is 14 amino acids long. Here the CDR3 DNA reads TGCAGCGTGTGCCGGGACAGCGACGGGCACGAGCAGTACGTC. Amino acids: CSVCRDSDGHEQYV.

This clone was detected once. The CDR3 DNA reads as TGTGCCACCAGTGAGGACAGCCGGTATGGCTACACCTTC. This codes for CATSEDSRYGYTF. The rearrangement uses TRBV24-1 and TRBJ1-2, with a tentative D call TRBD1 (6 bases). Trimming left V 4 bases short and J 5 bases short, with 10 bases between. Per germline, CDR1 KGHDR and CDR2 SFDVKD. This CDR3 region has 13 residues.

CDR3 DNA sequence: TGCAGCGTTGGGGACAGGGCCGGGTCCACTGAAGCTTTCTTT. It is translated as CSVGDRAGSTEAFF. This sequence joins TRBV29-1 and TRBJ1-1, with 9 bases identical to TRBD1. The ends lost 4 bases at V and 4 bases at J; junction bases unmatched: 7. The germline V gene encodes CDR1 SQVTM and CDR2 ANQGSEA. The CDR3 consists of 14 residues.

This clone has only a few counts. This chain uses TRBV11-3 with TRBJ2-2; perhaps TRBD2 as D (7 bases). CDR1 is SGHNT and CDR2 is YENEEA in the germline V gene. Trimming removed 5 bases from V and 7 bases from J, with 17 bases in between. CDR3 length: 15 residues. CDR3 residues: CASSPSGLGGGELFF. The CDR3 coding sequence is TGTGCCAGCAGCCCTTCCGGACTAGGGGGCGGGGAGCTGTTTTTT.

J is TRBJ2-3 and V is TRBV19; 8 bases are a match to TRBD2. CDR1 and CDR2 from the germline V gene are LNHDA and SQIVND (reference sequence). The CDR3 totals 17 residues. The trim removed 4 bases at V and 2 bases at J, leaving 11 bases unmatched. The CDR3 loop is CASSTTEGRGVTDTQYF. The CDR3 DNA is TGTGCCAGTAGTACCACGGAGGGGCGGGGGGTCACAGATACGCAGTATTTT. The full variable domain, in which reference TRBV19 and TRBJ2-3 provide the parts outside the CDR3, is DGGITQSPKYLFRKEGQNVTLSCEQNLNHDAMYWYRQDPGQGLRLIYYSQIVNDFQKGDIAEGYSVSREKKESFPLTVTSAQKNPTAFYLCASSTTEGRGVTDTQYFGPGTRLTVL.

The CDR3 nucleotides are TGCGCCAGCACTCCCCGGGACAGGGGGGCTAATGAAAAACTGTTTTTT. This codes for CASTPRDRGANEKLFF. The chain has TRBV4-1 and TRBJ1-4; 11 nucleotides agree with TRBD1. The CDR3 covers 16 residues. V dropped 7 bases and J dropped 3; count of bases not matched to a gene: 7. Germline V gives CDR1 MGHRA, CDR2 YSYEKL.

The rearrangement joins TRBV6-5 to TRBJ1-3, with TRBD1 as a possible D gene (5 bases). The CDR3 sequence is 16 residues long. From germline, CDR1 is MNHEY and CDR2 SVGAGI. Between the trimmed V and J ends, which lost 2 bases and 2 bases, there was a span of 13 bases. CDR3 region: CASSYGTGGTGNTIYF. DNA of the CDR3: TGTGCCAGCAGTTACGGGACGGGAGGGACTGGAAACACCATATATTTT.

The chain couples TRBV2 to TRBJ1-1; 8 bases align to TRBD1. V shed 9 bases and J 1 base; nucleotides not matched to a gene: 13. This CDR3 has 16 residues. The germline CDR1 and CDR2 sequences are SNHLY and FYNNEI. Here the CDR3 DNA reads TGTGCCAGATGGAGTACAGGGGGAATACGGAACACTGAAGCTTTCTTT. This translates into CARWSTGGIRNTEAFF.

The chain joins TRBV11-2 to TRBJ1-6; tentative D call: TRBD1 (5 bases). This CDR3 has 17 residues. The ends were cut back, 5 bases at V and 4 bases at J, with 18 bases in the middle. Germline V gene lookup returns CDR1 SGHAT and CDR2 FQNNGV. For the CDR3, the DNA is TGTGCCAGCAGCGAAGCATGGGGGGTAGTTTATAATTCACCCCTCCACTTT. Protein product: CASSEAWGVVYNSPLHF.

The rearrangement links TRBV6-6 to TRBJ1-1; D gene unclear. Germline V gene data show CDR1 as MNHNY and CDR2 as SVGAGI (reference sequence). The CDR3 extends over 17 amino acids. V was shortened by 5 bases and J by 1 base, with 20 bases between the two germline ends. CDR3 residues: CASSPHPRQSSNTEAFF. In DNA form, the CDR3 reads TGTGCCAGCAGTCCCCATCCCCGACAAAGCTCGAACACTGAAGCTTTCTTT.

This chain joins TRBV6-5 and TRBJ1-1; D gene unclear. V was trimmed by 0 bases and J by 4 bases, leaving 15 bases between them. The germline CDR1 and CDR2 sequences are MNHEY and SVGAGI. The CDR3 extends over 16 amino acids. CDR3 protein: CASSYSVGEAGTEAFF. CDR3 DNA sequence: TGTGCCAGCAGTTACTCGGTCGGGGAAGCCGGCACTGAAGCTTTCTTT.

This rearrangement joins TRBV5-5 to TRBJ2-4, with 10 bases matching TRBD1. CDR3 length: 12 residues. The ends lost 0 bases at V and 13 bases at J; junction bases unmatched: 1. Germline V gene sequence: CDR1 SGHKS, CDR2 YYEKEE (reference sequence). CDR3 in DNA: TGTGCCAGCAGCTTGGGGGACAGGGGCCAGTACTTC. Translation gives CASSLGDRGQYF.